This TCR beta chain was found in a study of blood T cell repertoires in COVID-19. Study overall: Sources were T cells, B-cell-depleted T cells, or PBMCs; the material itself was cDNA or gDNA.

Cohort allocation depended upon clinical history that participants reported. The V gene lost 6 bases and the J gene lost 3 bases, with 20 bases spanning the gap. CDR1 and CDR2 (germline): MNHNY, SVGAGI (reference sequence). The length of the CDR3 is 16 residues. How the authors handled the data: Amplification from reference gene primers served as the basis for estimated nucleated cell counts. Libraries were prepared by immunoSEQ multiplex PCR; TCRdb keeps only in-frame clonotypes and omits some of them. D and trimming were read from the DNA, whereas the V and J calls and clone size are those reported in that table. The repertoire holds fewer than 250,000 clones, over 80% seen once, with 0.85% to 0.95% in the top ten.

The clonotype originates from a man aged 50 to 59 who had been exposed to COVID-19. The specimen was PBMCs or T cells enriched from blood (not recorded which). The chain uses TRBV6-6 and TRBJ1-1; D is possibly TRBD1 (5 bases). The CDR3 DNA reads as TGTGCCAGCAGCACCCTATCGACAGAAGGGCACACTGAAGCTTTCTTT. Translated, it gives CASSTLSTEGHTEAFF.